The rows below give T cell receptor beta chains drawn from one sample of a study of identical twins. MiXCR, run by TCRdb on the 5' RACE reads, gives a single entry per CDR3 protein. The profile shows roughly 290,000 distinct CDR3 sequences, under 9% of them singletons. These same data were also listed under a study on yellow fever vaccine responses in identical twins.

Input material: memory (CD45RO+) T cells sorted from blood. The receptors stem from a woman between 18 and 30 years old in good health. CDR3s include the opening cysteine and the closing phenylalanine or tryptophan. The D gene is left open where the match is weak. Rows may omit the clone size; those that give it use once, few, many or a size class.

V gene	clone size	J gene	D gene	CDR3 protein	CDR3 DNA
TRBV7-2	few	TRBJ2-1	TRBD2	CASSPTSGGNEQFF	TGTGCCAGCAGCCCGACTAGCGGGGGCAATGAGCAGTTCTTC
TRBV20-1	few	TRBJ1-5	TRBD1	CSAPMTGGDQPQHF	TGCAGTGCCCCAATGACAGGGGGCGATCAGCCCCAGCATTTT
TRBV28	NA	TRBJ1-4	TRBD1	CASSGHGQVYEKLFF	TGTGCCAGCTCGGGGCACGGACAGGTTTATGAAAAACTGTTTTTT
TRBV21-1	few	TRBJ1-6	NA	CASSLPGQGVNSPLHF	TGTGCCAGCAGCTTACCGGGACAGGGAGTGAATTCACCCCTCCACTTT
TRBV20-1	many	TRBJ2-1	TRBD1	CSAILGGTANNEQFF	TGCAGTGCTATCTTGGGTGGGACAGCCAACAATGAGCAGTTCTTC
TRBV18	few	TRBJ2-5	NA	CASSPQTVNRGETQYF	TGTGCCAGCTCACCACAGACCGTAAACCGGGGGGAGACCCAGTACTTC
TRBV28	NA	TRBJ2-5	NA	CASSLFPGAGETQYF	TGTGCCAGCAGTTTATTTCCGGGGGCAGGGGAGACCCAGTACTTC
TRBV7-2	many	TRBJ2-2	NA	CASSLVRSGELFF	TGTGCCAGCAGCTTAGTTAGAAGCGGGGAGCTGTTTTTT
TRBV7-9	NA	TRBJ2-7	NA	CASSQTNKLYEQYF	TGTGCCAGCAGCCAGACGAATAAACTGTACGAGCAGTACTTC
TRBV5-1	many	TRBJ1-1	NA	CASTQSTGRNTEAFF	TGCGCCAGCACCCAATCGACAGGTCGGAACACTGAAGCTTTCTTT
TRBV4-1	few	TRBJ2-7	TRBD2	CASTPSGRMIHEQYF	TGCGCCAGCACCCCGAGCGGGAGGATGATCCACGAGCAGTACTTC
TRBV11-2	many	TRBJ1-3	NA	CASSLSDGISGNTIYF	TGTGCCAGCAGCTTATCGGACGGAATCTCTGGAAACACCATATATTTT
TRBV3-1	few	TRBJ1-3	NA	CASSQGYSSSSGNTIYF	TGTGCCAGCAGCCAAGGGTATAGTTCGAGCTCTGGAAACACCATATATTTT
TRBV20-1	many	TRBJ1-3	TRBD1	CSADTGGSGNTIYF	TGCAGTGCAGATACAGGGGGCTCTGGAAACACCATATATTTT
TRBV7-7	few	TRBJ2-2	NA	CASRAGNTGELFF	TGTGCCAGCCGCGCAGGGAACACCGGGGAGCTGTTTTTT
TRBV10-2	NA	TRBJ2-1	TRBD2	CARTSGRGSEQFF	TGCGCCAGAACTAGCGGGCGCGGCAGTGAGCAGTTCTTC
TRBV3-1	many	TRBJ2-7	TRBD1	CASSPRTGAEQYF	TGTGCCAGCAGCCCCCGGACAGGGGCCGAGCAGTACTTC
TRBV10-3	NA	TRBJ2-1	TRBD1	CAISLAGTGKANEQFF	TGTGCCATCAGCCTCGCCGGGACAGGGAAGGCCAATGAGCAGTTCTTC
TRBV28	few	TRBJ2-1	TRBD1	CASSPRTGKKNEQFF	TGTGCCAGCAGTCCAAGGACAGGAAAAAAGAATGAGCAGTTCTTC
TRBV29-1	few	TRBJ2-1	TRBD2	CSVRLAGSNEQFF	TGCAGCGTTAGACTAGCGGGGAGCAATGAGCAGTTCTTC
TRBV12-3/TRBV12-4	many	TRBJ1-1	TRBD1	CASSFLDRGNTEAFF	TGTGCCAGCAGTTTTCTGGACAGGGGGAACACTGAAGCTTTCTTT
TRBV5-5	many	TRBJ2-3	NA	CASSLDATTDTQYF	TGTGCCAGCAGCTTGGACGCAACCACAGATACGCAGTATTTT
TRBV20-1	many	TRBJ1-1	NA	CSARGPNTEAFF	TGCAGTGCTAGAGGACCGAACACTGAAGCTTTCTTT
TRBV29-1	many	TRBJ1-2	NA	CSADYGYTF	TGCAGCGCTGACTATGGCTACACCTTC
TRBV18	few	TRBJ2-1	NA	CASSPAGGGNFYNEQFF	TGTGCCAGCTCACCGGCAGGGGGAGGAAACTTCTACAATGAGCAGTTCTTC
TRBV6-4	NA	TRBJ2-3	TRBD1	CASSDSPRRGTGGEGTDTQYF	TGTGCCAGCAGTGACTCTCCGCGCCGCGGGACAGGGGGTGAAGGCACAGATACGCAGTATTTT
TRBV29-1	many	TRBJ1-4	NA	CSAIPTRSGEKLFF	TGCAGCGCGATCCCGACCCGCTCCGGTGAAAAACTGTTTTTT
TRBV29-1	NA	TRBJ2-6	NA	CSGRASGANVLTF	TGCAGCGGGAGGGCCTCTGGGGCCAACGTCCTGACTTTC
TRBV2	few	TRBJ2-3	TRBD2	CAREERGWYRDTQYF	TGTGCCAGAGAGGAGCGGGGGTGGTACAGAGATACGCAGTATTTT
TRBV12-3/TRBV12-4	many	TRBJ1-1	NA	CASSFGGLMNTEAFF	TGTGCCAGCAGTTTCGGGGGCCTGATGAACACTGAAGCTTTCTTT
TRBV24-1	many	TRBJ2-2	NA	CATSDEQGVDGELFF	TGTGCCACCAGTGATGAACAGGGAGTTGACGGGGAGCTGTTTTTT
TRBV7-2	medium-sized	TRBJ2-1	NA	CASSLGEGFYNEQFF	TGTGCCAGCAGCTTAGGCGAGGGGTTCTACAATGAGCAGTTCTTC
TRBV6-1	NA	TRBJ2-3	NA	CASSPGPGSTDTQYF	TGTGCCAGCAGTCCGGGACCCGGAAGTACAGATACGCAGTATTTT
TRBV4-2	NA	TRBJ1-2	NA	CANSQAYGQNYGYTF	TGTGCCAACAGCCAAGCTTACGGACAGAACTATGGCTACACCTTC
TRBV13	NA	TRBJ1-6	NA	CASSLFRDNSPLHF	TGTGCCAGCAGCTTATTTCGGGATAATTCACCCCTCCACTTT